Each of the 17 T cell receptor beta chains below was sequenced from the same sample in a study of cytomegalovirus exposure and HLA in healthy donors. Primers for the PCR totalled 60 Vbeta and 13 Jbeta. Profiling relied on immunoSEQ multiplex PCR, and the TCRdb table lists in-frame clones only, not all of them. This sample has 95,000 to 120,000 clones, with under 70% found just once. Sequenced input: PBMCs. These receptors originate from a man younger than 35 in good health and CMV-seropositive.

The genes are TRBV6-5 and TRBJ2-1; perhaps TRBD1 as D (6 bases). CDR1 and CDR2 from the germline V gene are MNHEY and SVGAGI. V was cut by 10 bases and J by 5 bases, with 21 bases left in between. CDR3 length: 15 amino acids. CDR3 protein: CATLGASGGNNEQFF. In DNA form, the CDR3 reads TGTGCCACCTTGGGGGCGTCTGGTGGCAACAATGAGCAGTTCTTC.

The J gene is TRBJ2-3, the V gene TRBV9; a possible D gene is TRBD2 (6 bases). CDR1 SGDLS and CDR2 YYNGEE come from the germline V gene. The CDR3 runs to 14 residues. Trimming shortened V by 4 bases and J by 4 bases, and 13 bases separated the two germline ends. CDR3 residues: CASSPTRGSDTQYF. CDR3 sequence (DNA): TGTGCCAGCAGCCCAACTCGGGGGTCAGATACGCAGTATTTT. The whole variable domain, remainder taken from reference TRBV9 and TRBJ2-3, is DSGVTQTPKHLITATGQRVTLRCSPRSGDLSVYWYQQSLDQGLQFLIQYYNGEERAKGNILERFSAQQFPDLHSELNLSSLELGDSALYFCASSPTRGSDTQYFGPGTRLTVL.

V and J are TRBV6-1 and TRBJ2-3; TRBD2 matches 15 bases. Germline lookup yields CDR1 MNHNS and CDR2 SASEGT. This CDR3 is 15 amino acids long. V shed 7 bases and J 5 bases; nucleotides not matched to a gene: 4. CDR3 in amino acids: CASIGLAGGVDTQYF. The CDR3 bases are TGTGCCAGCATAGGACTAGCGGGGGGGGTAGATACGCAGTATTTT.

This clone was counted only a few times. This chain uses TRBV6-4 with TRBJ2-5, with 8 bases that match TRBD2. The ends lost 3 bases at V and 5 bases at J; junction bases unmatched: 8. Germline V gene data show CDR1 as MRHNA and CDR2 as SNTAGT. The CDR3 is 15 amino acids. The CDR3 bases are TGTGCCAGCAGTGAAACGGGGGGGCCGGGGGAGACCCAGTACTTC. It codes for CASSETGGPGETQYF.

There are a few counts of this clone. The V call is TRBV6-1, the J call TRBJ2-1; D is undetermined. The germline V gene has CDR1 MNHNS and CDR2 SASEGT. V lost 3 bases and J 1 base, leaving 10 bases between the germline ends. The CDR3 sequence is 15 residues long. DNA of the CDR3: TGTGCCAGCAGTGACACCCCAGGTTCCTACAATGAGCAGTTCTTC. Protein product: CASSDTPGSYNEQFF.

Only one count was recorded for this clone. The chain has TRBV6-5 and TRBJ2-7, with TRBD1 identical over 8 bases. CDR1 and CDR2 from the germline V gene are MNHEY and SVGAGI. This CDR3 is built from 15 residues. The junction had 4 bases not matched to a gene; V was cut back by 0 bases and J by 3 bases. CDR3 DNA sequence: TGTGCCAGCAGTTACTCCGGAGGACAGGGCTACGAGCAGTACTTC. This sequence encodes CASSYSGGQGYEQYF.

This clone was detected a few times. This chain joins TRBV11-2 and TRBJ2-3; no clear D gene. Trimming removed 1 base from V and 6 bases from J, with 14 bases in between. This CDR3 comprises 15 residues. CDR1 and CDR2 from the germline V gene are SGHAT and FQNNGV. In DNA form, the CDR3 reads TGTGCCAGCAGCTTAGGCAGCCGGGTCGGGGATACGCAGTATTTT. Its translation: CASSLGSRVGDTQYF. Complete variable domain (other parts from reference TRBV11-2 and TRBJ2-3): EAGVAQSPRYKIIEKRQSVAFWCNPISGHATLYWYQQILGQGPKLLIQFQNNGVVDDSQLPKDRFSAERLKGVDSTLKIQPAKLEDSAVYLCASSLGSRVGDTQYFGPGTRLTVL.

J is TRBJ2-1 and V is TRBV7-8, with 7 nucleotides matching TRBD1. CDR1 and CDR2 from the germline V gene are SGHVS and FQNEAQ. This CDR3 is 15 amino acids long. The trim removed 5 bases at V and 2 bases at J, leaving 6 bases unmatched. CDR3 loop: CASSTRQGPYNEQFF. CDR3 DNA: TGTGCCAGCAGCACGCGACAGGGACCCTACAATGAGCAGTTCTTC.

This clone has a handful of counts. V usage is TRBV7-9 and J usage is TRBJ1-4; possible D gene TRBD1, 6 bases. This CDR3 has 17 residues. The V end lost 5 bases, the J end lost 4 bases, and 20 bases lay between the germline ends. Germline V gene lookup returns CDR1 SEHNR and CDR2 FQNEAQ (reference sequence). CDR3 residues: CASSHTPHRDINEKLFF. The CDR3 bases are TGTGCCAGCAGCCACACCCCCCACAGGGACATTAATGAAAAACTGTTTTTT.

The chain links TRBV7-9 to TRBJ2-5; 10 nucleotides agree with TRBD2. Germline V lookup: CDR1 SEHNR, CDR2 FQNEAQ (reference sequence). The CDR3 covers 16 residues. Trimming at V came to 5 bases and at J to 1 base, leaving 7 bases not matched to a gene. The CDR3 DNA follows: TGTGCCAGCAGCCCGGGGCTAGCGGGGGCCCAAGAGACCCAGTACTTC. Translation gives CASSPGLAGAQETQYF.

The chain combines TRBV19 with TRBJ1-5, with TRBD1 matching over 7 bases. V shed 4 bases and J 2 bases; nucleotides not matched to a gene: 8. CDR3 length: 16 residues. Germline assignment: CDR1 LNHDA and CDR2 SQIVND (reference sequence). The CDR3 spells CASSTTGTVGNQPQHF. The CDR3 coding sequence is TGTGCCAGTAGTACAACCGGGACAGTCGGCAATCAGCCCCAGCATTTT.

The DNA for the CDR3 is TGTGCCAGCAGTGAAGACCTGGACAGGGTTGAGACCCAGTACTTC. This translates into CASSEDLDRVETQYF. The chain is built from TRBV2 and TRBJ2-5; 8 bases line up with TRBD1. Germline-derived CDR1 and CDR2 are SNHLY and FYNNEI. Trimming took 1 base from V and 5 from J; bases not matched to a gene: 6. The CDR3 totals 15 residues.

This clone has a single count. This chain joins TRBV30 and TRBJ1-1; 7 bases are a match to TRBD1. Germline V gene data show CDR1 as GTSNPN and CDR2 as SVGIG (reference sequence). The CDR3 consists of 16 residues. V shed 2 bases and J 10 bases; nucleotides not matched to a gene: 19. The CDR3 region has the DNA TGTGCCTGGAGTAATCCACCGGGACAGAGTTTTAAGGGAGCTTTCTTT. Amino acid sequence: CAWSNPPGQSFKGAFF.

The chain has TRBV9 and TRBJ2-3, with 12 nucleotides matching TRBD2. Germline V gene sequence: CDR1 SGDLS, CDR2 YYNGEE. This CDR3 is built from 16 residues. Losses at the gene ends were 3 bases for V and 1 base for J; bases not matched to a gene: 3. The CDR3: CASSGLAGGRTDTQYF. Here the CDR3 DNA reads TGTGCCAGCAGCGGCCTAGCGGGGGGGCGCACAGATACGCAGTATTTT.

The chain combines TRBV9 with TRBJ2-3; D is uncertain. Trimming took 0 bases from V and 8 from J, leaving 7 bases between them. The CDR3 extends over 12 amino acids. The V gene's germline CDR1 is SGDLS and CDR2 YYNGEE. The CDR3 DNA reads as TGTGCCAGCAGCGTAGAGACGGGTACGCAGTATTTT. It encodes CASSVETGTQYF.

The CDR3 coding sequence is TGTGCCAGCTCACGCCACACAGGGGCCGAAACCGGGGAGCTGTTTTTT. It translates to CASSRHTGAETGELFF. The chain recombines TRBV18 with TRBJ2-2; 7 bases align to TRBD1. CDR3 length: 16 amino acids. V gave up 4 bases and J gave up 5 bases; unmatched junction bases: 10. Germline-derived CDR1 and CDR2 are KGHSH and LQKENI.

J is TRBJ2-7 and V is TRBV6-5, with a weak D call TRBD1 (6 bases). Germline lookup yields CDR1 MNHEY and CDR2 SVGAGI. This CDR3 has 14 amino acids. Trimming removed 6 bases from V and 2 bases from J, with 14 bases in between. CDR3 coding DNA: TGTGCCAGCAGAGCCACAGGGAAGACCTACGAGCAGTACGTC. Translation: CASRATGKTYEQYV.